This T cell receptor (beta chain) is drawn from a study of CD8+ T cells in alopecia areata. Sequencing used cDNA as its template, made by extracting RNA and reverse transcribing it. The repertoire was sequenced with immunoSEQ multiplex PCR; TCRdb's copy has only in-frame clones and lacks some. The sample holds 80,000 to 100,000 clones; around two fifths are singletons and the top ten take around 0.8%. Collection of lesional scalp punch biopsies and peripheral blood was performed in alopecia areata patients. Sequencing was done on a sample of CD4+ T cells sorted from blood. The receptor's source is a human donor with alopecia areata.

CDR3 residues: CSVEEGSDYTF. The CDR3 DNA sequence: TGCAGCGTTGAAGAGGGCTCGGACTACACCTTC. The chain couples TRBV29-1 to TRBJ1-2, with D hard to call. Germline assignment: CDR1 SQVTM and CDR2 ANQGSEA. V was clipped by 0 bases and J by 10 bases, with 9 bases between them. The CDR3 is made up of 11 amino acids.